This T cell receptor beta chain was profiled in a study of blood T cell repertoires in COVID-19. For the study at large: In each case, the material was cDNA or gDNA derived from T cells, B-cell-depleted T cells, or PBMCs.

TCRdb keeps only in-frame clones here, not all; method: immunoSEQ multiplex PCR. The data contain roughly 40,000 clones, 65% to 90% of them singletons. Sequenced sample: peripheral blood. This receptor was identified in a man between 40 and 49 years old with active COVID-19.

The CDR3 protein is CASSSTRWSAFF. DNA for the CDR3: TGTGCCAGCAGTTCTACGCGGTGGTCAGCTTTCTTT. This rearrangement joins TRBV28 to TRBJ1-1; D gene ambiguous. The V and J ends lost 4 bases and 10 bases respectively, with 13 bases between them. The length of the CDR3 is 12 residues. Germline V gene sequence: CDR1 MDHEN, CDR2 SYDVKM.